The rows below give T cell receptor beta chains drawn from one sample of a study of cytomegalovirus exposure and HLA in healthy donors. Produced via immunoSEQ multiplex PCR; TCRdb's table is partial and in-frame only. The repertoire includes some 82,000 clones, less than 85% of them detected once, and 2% to 3% sits in the top ten. Sequences were obtained from PBMCs. The receptors shown here come from a woman aged 50 to 65 in good health and CMV-seronegative. Both conserved end residues are trimmed from each CDR3.

j_gene: TRBJ1-5; v_gene: TRBV10-1; CDR3aa: ASSESGASNQPQH
j_gene: TRBJ1-3; v_gene: TRBV2; CDR3aa: ASSEDRSSGNTIY
j_gene: TRBJ2-4; v_gene: TRBV19; CDR3aa: ASRTGGPLNIQY
j_gene: TRBJ2-7; v_gene: TRBV2; CDR3aa: ASSELLRERSYEQY
j_gene: TRBJ2-7; v_gene: TRBV5-5; CDR3aa: ASSFWQDAGEQY
j_gene: TRBJ2-1; v_gene: TRBV27; CDR3aa: ASSLSDVAGGTYNEQF
j_gene: TRBJ1-5; v_gene: TRBV30; CDR3aa: AWSARGTGGQPQH
j_gene: TRBJ2-1; v_gene: TRBV7-6; CDR3aa: ASSPTRQGTYNEQF
j_gene: TRBJ1-5; v_gene: TRBV4-2; CDR3aa: ASSQGTGGGNQPQH
j_gene: TRBJ1-2; v_gene: TRBV27; CDR3aa: ASRGLTYGYT
j_gene: TRBJ1-5; v_gene: TRBV7-2; CDR3aa: ASSPGVSYQPQH
j_gene: TRBJ1-5; v_gene: TRBV28; CDR3aa: ASRYGTDSNQPQH
j_gene: TRBJ1-2; v_gene: TRBV27; CDR3aa: ASSFTGGADNYGYT
j_gene: TRBJ2-7; v_gene: TRBV7-9; CDR3aa: ASSPREPTSGWAYEQY
j_gene: TRBJ2-3; v_gene: TRBV28; CDR3aa: ASSFSGLAGGPADTQY
j_gene: TRBJ2-3; v_gene: TRBV9; CDR3aa: ASSVGGAPDTQY
j_gene: TRBJ2-1; v_gene: TRBV4-1; CDR3aa: ASSPLKRGEQF
j_gene: TRBJ1-1; v_gene: TRBV28; CDR3aa: ASSPRDRGEAF
j_gene: TRBJ1-4; v_gene: TRBV4-3; CDR3aa: ASSQEDRGNEKLF